Listed here are 12 T cell receptor beta chains from one sample, sequenced in a study of blood T cell repertoires in COVID-19. The method was immunoSEQ multiplex PCR; TCRdb's version includes in-frame clones alone and lacks a portion of them. This table has about 170,000 clones, 85% appearing once. The specimen was peripheral blood. The receptors were sampled from a woman older than 75 with COVID-19, enrolled during active disease.

This CDR3 reads CASSRVGTEAFF. CDR3 DNA: TGTGCCAGCAGCAGGGTAGGCACTGAAGCTTTCTTT. The chain uses TRBV12-3 or TRBV12-4 and TRBJ1-1; D might be TRBD1 (5 bases). This CDR3 is 12 amino acids long. Trimming took off 6 bases at V and 4 bases at J, with 9 bases between the two ends.

Only one count was recorded for this clone. The rearrangement uses TRBV6-2 or TRBV6-3 and TRBJ1-5; 7 nucleotides align to TRBD1. Per germline, CDR1 MNHEY and CDR2 SVGEGT. This CDR3 is built from 15 residues. The trim removed 7 bases at V and 2 bases at J, leaving 8 bases unmatched. The CDR3 reads CASNPQGRGNQPQHF. The CDR3 DNA is TGTGCCAGCAACCCACAGGGGAGAGGCAATCAGCCCCAGCATTTT.

The rearrangement links TRBV29-1 to TRBJ1-1; the D gene is possibly TRBD1 (5 bases). Per germline, CDR1 SQVTM and CDR2 ANQGSEA. This CDR3 region has 13 residues. Trimming took off 7 bases at V and 1 base at J, with 13 bases between the two ends. The CDR3 DNA sequence: TGCAGCGGTGTGAGACAGACGAACACTGAAGCTTTCTTT. Translation gives CSGVRQTNTEAFF.

This chain links TRBV5-4 with TRBJ2-2; D remains ambiguous. Trimming took off 2 bases at V and 1 base at J, with 6 bases between the two ends. CDR1 SGHNT and CDR2 YYREEE come from the germline V gene (reference sequence). CDR3 size: 14 residues. Here the CDR3 DNA reads TGTGCCAGCAGCTTAGTCGGGAACACCGGGGAGCTGTTTTTT. Encoded protein: CASSLVGNTGELFF.

This chain uses TRBV11-2 with TRBJ2-4; perhaps TRBD2 as D (5 bases). Trimming stripped 5 bases from V and 0 bases from J, with 11 bases between. The CDR3 covers 15 residues. The germline V gene has CDR1 SGHAT and CDR2 FQNNGV. CDR3 nucleotide sequence: TGTGCCAGCAGCCCCTTGCGGGTAGCCAAAAACATTCAGTACTTC. This codes for CASSPLRVAKNIQYF.

The CDR3 DNA is TGTGCCAGTAAACCGGGACAGGTCCCTGAAAAACTGTTTTTT. Translating it yields CASKPGQVPEKLFF. This chain connects TRBV19 to TRBJ1-4; TRBD1 agrees at 8 bases. CDR3 length equals 14 residues. The junction had 8 bases not matched to a gene; V was cut back by 7 bases and J by 7 bases. Per germline, CDR1 LNHDA and CDR2 SQIVND (reference sequence).

For the CDR3, the DNA is TGTGCCAGTGAAACTTACTCTGGGGCCAACGTCCTGACTTTC. Amino acid sequence: CASETYSGANVLTF. The V call is TRBV19, the J call TRBJ2-6; D gene ambiguous. Per the germline V gene, CDR1 is LNHDA and CDR2 is SQIVND (reference sequence). The V end was cut by 8 bases, the J end by 0 bases, with 8 bases between. This CDR3 region has 14 residues.

V gene TRBV6-5 combines with J gene TRBJ2-3, with D maybe TRBD1 (5 bases). V lost 7 bases and J lost 5, with 13 bases in between. The CDR3 consists of 13 residues. Germline-derived CDR1 and CDR2 are MNHEY and SVGAGI. The CDR3 sequence: CASNQGIQDTQYF. CDR3 in DNA: TGTGCCAGCAACCAGGGCATTCAAGATACGCAGTATTTT.

The V call is TRBV11-2, the J call TRBJ1-2; TRBD1 might be the D (5 bases). The CDR3 has 15 residues. Germline assignment: CDR1 SGHAT and CDR2 FQNNGV. V was pared by 5 bases and J by 0 bases, with 13 bases between. The CDR3 loop reads CASSETYRTNYGYTF. CDR3 in DNA: TGTGCCAGCAGCGAAACGTACAGGACTAACTATGGCTACACCTTC.

The chain has TRBV9 and TRBJ2-3; 7 bases line up with TRBD2. V lost 4 bases and J lost 5; bases outside the gene matches: 13. This CDR3 comprises 16 residues. The germline V gene encodes CDR1 SGDLS and CDR2 YYNGEE. Here the CDR3 reads CASSTGAGRGGDTQYF. CDR3 DNA: TGTGCCAGCAGCACGGGAGCGGGAAGGGGAGGAGATACGCAGTATTTT.

This clone was detected only once. The chain couples TRBV18 to TRBJ1-1; no clear D. Trimming stripped 2 bases from V and 6 bases from J, with 10 bases between. The CDR3 is 13 residues long. Germline CDR1 is KGHSH and CDR2 is LQKENI. In DNA form, the CDR3 reads TGTGCCAGCTCACCAGGGAGGGTGGCTGAAGCTTTCTTT. Translation: CASSPGRVAEAFF.

This clone appeared once. This chain joins TRBV7-9 and TRBJ2-3; 9 bases match TRBD2. Per germline, CDR1 SEHNR and CDR2 FQNEAQ (reference sequence). Trimming cost V 5 bases and J 3 bases; bases outside gene matches: 9. The CDR3 sequence is 16 residues long. The CDR3, as DNA: TGTGCCAGCAGCCCCCGCGGCGGGAGGGCTACAGATACGCAGTATTTT. It is translated as CASSPRGGRATDTQYF.